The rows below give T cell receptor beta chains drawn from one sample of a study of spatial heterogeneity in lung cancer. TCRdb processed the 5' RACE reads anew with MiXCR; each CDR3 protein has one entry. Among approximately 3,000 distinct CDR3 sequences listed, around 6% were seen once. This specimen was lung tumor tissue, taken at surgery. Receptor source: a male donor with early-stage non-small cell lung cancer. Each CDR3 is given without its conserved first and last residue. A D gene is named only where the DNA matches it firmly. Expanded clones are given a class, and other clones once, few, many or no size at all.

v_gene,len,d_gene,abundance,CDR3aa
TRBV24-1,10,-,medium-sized,ATRSTGGIQY
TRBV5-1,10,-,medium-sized,ASSPPPGGYT
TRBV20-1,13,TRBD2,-,SASGVRGDTDTQY
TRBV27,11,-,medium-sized,ASSLRQGRGYT
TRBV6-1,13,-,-,ASSVTGDSSYEQY
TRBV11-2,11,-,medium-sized,ASLFQGNTEAF
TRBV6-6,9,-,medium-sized,ATKGDGEAF
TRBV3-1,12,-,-,ASSLTVNTGELF
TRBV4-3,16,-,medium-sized,ASSQDPSWRDNTGELF
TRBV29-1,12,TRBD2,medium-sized,SVDRAGSTGEQY
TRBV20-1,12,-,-,SAREMSSDYEQY
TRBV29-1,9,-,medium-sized,SVRRDGEQY
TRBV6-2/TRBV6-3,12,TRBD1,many,ASSWGQLTGELF
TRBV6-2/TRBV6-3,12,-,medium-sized,ASSSLSLSSEQY
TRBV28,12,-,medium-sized,ASSPHSGPIQAF
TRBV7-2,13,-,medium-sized,ASSLGLRAQETQY
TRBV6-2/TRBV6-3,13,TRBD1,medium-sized,ASNDPGQGPREQY
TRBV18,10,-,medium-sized,ASSPTDRKQF
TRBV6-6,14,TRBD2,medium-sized,ASSTSLAGVGETQY
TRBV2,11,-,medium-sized,ASRRDTYQSQH
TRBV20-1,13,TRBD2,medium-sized,SATTSGSAGDTQY